Included here is one T cell receptor (beta chain) sequence, with context. The antigen remains undetermined. The PCR had 60 Vbeta and 13 Jbeta primers. The assay was immunoSEQ multiplex PCR, and TCRdb's table has in-frame clones only and misses some. Here the sample spans roughly 200,000 clones, 65% to 90% being singletons. Germline CDR1 reads LNHDA; CDR2 reads SQIVND (reference sequence). This CDR3 contains 14 residues. Germline trimming cut 3 bases from V and 3 bases from J; bases unmatched to any gene: 3. The source of the sample is a study of cytomegalovirus exposure and HLA in healthy donors. Study-level findings and limits: Sequencing depth roughly uniform across donors was assumed in presence/absence analyses.

What was sequenced was PBMCs. This chain joins TRBV19 and TRBJ1-2, with TRBD1 matching over 8 bases. The sequence derives from a woman aged 45-60 years in good health and CMV-seronegative. CDR3 region: CASSIGTGDYGYTF. The CDR3 DNA sequence: TGTGCCAGTAGTATTGGGACAGGCGACTATGGCTACACCTTC.